This entry is about one T cell receptor (beta chain). Its antigen is unknown. This entry comes from a study of shared clonotypes between healthy human individuals. Study results and limitations: Though the depth was large, rarefaction showed that sorted-subset sequencing was incomplete. Shared across a handful of donors were around 5% of the naive CD4 clonotypes.

Trimming took 2 bases from V and 7 from J, leaving 9 bases between them. Germline CDR1 WSHSY, CDR2 SAAADI. This CDR3 has 12 residues. Per the original methods: Junction-only sequences without quality scores were provided by ImmunoSEQ, so filtering was different. Sequencing was performed with immunoSEQ multiplex PCR; in TCRdb, only in-frame clones are kept and a portion is missing. D and trimming come from the DNA, and the V and J calls and clone size come from that table. Here the sample spans 980,000 or so clones, 76% being singletons. The donors were all Caucasian adults (living in Nashville, Tennessee).

The gene calls are TRBV10-2 and TRBJ2-7; either TRBD1 or TRBD2 may fit D (5 bases each). The receptor was isolated from a man aged 18 to 30 in good health. What was sequenced was memory CD4+ T cells sorted from blood. Subset described: CD45RA-negative fraction. The CDR3 region has the DNA TGCGCCAGCAGTGAGCAGGGAGTTGAGCAGTACTTC. This encodes CASSEQGVEQYF.